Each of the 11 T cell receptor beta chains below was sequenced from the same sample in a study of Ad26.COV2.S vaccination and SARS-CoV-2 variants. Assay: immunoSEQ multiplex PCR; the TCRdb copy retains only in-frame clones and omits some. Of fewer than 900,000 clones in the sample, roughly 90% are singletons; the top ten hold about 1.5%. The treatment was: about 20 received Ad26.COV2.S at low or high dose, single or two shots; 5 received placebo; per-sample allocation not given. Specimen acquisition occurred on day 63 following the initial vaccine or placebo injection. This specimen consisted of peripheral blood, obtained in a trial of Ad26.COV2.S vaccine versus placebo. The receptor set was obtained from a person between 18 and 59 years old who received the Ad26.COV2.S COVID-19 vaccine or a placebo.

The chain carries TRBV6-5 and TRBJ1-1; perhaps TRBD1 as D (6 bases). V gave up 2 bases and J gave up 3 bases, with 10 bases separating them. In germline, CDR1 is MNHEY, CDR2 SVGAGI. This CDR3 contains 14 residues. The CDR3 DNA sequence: TGTGCCAGCAGTTACGGGGGCCGGGACACTGAAGCTTTCTTT. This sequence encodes CASSYGGRDTEAFF.

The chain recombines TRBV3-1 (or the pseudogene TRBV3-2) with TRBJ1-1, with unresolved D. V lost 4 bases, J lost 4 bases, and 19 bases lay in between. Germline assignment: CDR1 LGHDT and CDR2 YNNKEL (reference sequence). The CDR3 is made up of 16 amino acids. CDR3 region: CASSLLQRAPGTEAFF. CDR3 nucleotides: TGTGCCAGCAGCCTTCTCCAGAGGGCGCCGGGCACTGAAGCTTTCTTT.

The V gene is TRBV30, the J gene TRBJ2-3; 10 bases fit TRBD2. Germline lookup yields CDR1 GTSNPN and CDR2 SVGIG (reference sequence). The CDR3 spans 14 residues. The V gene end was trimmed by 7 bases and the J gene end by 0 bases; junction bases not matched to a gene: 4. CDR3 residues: CAFERGGSTDTQYF. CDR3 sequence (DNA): TGTGCCTTCGAGCGGGGGGGTAGCACAGATACGCAGTATTTT. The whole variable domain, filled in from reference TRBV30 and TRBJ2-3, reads SQTIHQWPATLVQPVGSPLSLECTVEGTSNPNLYWYRQAAGRGLQLLFYSVGIGQISSEVPQNLSASRPQDRQFILSSKKLLLSDSGFYLCAFERGGSTDTQYFGPGTRLTVL.

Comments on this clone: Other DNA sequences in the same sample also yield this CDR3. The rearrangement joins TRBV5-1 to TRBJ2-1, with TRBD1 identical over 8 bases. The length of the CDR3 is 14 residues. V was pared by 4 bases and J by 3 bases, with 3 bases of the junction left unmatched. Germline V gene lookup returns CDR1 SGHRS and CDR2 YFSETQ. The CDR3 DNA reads TGCGCCAGCAGCCCGGGGACAGGCTACAATGAGCAGTTCTTC. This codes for CASSPGTGYNEQFF.

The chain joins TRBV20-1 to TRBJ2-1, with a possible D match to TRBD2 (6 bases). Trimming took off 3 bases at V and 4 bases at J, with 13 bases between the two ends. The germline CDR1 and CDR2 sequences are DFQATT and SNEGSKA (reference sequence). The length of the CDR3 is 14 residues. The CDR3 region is CSASGLLAYNEQFF. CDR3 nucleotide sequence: TGCAGTGCTAGTGGCCTCCTAGCGTACAATGAGCAGTTCTTC.

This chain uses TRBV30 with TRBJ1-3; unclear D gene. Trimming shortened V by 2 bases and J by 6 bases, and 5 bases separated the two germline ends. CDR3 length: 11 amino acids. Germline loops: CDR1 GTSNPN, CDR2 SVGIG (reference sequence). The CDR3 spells CAWSLLNTIYF. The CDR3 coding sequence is TGTGCCTGGAGTCTGCTAAACACCATATATTTT.

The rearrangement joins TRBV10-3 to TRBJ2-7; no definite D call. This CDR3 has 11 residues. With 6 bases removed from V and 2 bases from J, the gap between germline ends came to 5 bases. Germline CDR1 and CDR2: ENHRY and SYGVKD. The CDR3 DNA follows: TGTGCCATCAGGGGCCCCTACGAGCAGTACTTC. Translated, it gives CAIRGPYEQYF.

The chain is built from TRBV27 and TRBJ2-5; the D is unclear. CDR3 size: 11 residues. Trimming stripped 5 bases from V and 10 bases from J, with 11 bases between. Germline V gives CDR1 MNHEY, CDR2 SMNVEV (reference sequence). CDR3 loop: CASSRPPNQYF. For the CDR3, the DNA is TGTGCCAGCAGTCGCCCGCCCAACCAGTACTTC.

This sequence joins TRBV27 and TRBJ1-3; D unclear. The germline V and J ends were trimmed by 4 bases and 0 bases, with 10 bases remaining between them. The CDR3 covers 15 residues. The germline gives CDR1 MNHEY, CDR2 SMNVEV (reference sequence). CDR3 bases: TGTGCCAGCAGTTCGGGCAGGTTCTCTGGAAACACCATATATTTT. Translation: CASSSGRFSGNTIYF.

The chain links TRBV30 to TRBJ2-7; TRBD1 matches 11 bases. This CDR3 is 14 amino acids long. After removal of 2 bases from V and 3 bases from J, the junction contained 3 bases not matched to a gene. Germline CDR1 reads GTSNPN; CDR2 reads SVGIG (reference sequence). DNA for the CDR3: TGTGCCTGGAGTATCGGGACAGGGGGCTACGAGCAGTACTTC. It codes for CAWSIGTGGYEQYF.

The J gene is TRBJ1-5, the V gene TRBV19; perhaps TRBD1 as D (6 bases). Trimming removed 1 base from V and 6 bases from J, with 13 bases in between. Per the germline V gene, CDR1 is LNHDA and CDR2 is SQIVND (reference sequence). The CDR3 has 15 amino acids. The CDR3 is CASSIAGEPSQPQHF. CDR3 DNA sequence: TGTGCCAGTAGTATAGCAGGGGAGCCAAGTCAGCCCCAGCATTTT. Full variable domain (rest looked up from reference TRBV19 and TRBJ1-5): DGGITQSPKYLFRKEGQNVTLSCEQNLNHDAMYWYRQDPGQGLRLIYYSQIVNDFQKGDIAEGYSVSREKKESFPLTVTSAQKNPTAFYLCASSIAGEPSQPQHFGDGTRLSIL.